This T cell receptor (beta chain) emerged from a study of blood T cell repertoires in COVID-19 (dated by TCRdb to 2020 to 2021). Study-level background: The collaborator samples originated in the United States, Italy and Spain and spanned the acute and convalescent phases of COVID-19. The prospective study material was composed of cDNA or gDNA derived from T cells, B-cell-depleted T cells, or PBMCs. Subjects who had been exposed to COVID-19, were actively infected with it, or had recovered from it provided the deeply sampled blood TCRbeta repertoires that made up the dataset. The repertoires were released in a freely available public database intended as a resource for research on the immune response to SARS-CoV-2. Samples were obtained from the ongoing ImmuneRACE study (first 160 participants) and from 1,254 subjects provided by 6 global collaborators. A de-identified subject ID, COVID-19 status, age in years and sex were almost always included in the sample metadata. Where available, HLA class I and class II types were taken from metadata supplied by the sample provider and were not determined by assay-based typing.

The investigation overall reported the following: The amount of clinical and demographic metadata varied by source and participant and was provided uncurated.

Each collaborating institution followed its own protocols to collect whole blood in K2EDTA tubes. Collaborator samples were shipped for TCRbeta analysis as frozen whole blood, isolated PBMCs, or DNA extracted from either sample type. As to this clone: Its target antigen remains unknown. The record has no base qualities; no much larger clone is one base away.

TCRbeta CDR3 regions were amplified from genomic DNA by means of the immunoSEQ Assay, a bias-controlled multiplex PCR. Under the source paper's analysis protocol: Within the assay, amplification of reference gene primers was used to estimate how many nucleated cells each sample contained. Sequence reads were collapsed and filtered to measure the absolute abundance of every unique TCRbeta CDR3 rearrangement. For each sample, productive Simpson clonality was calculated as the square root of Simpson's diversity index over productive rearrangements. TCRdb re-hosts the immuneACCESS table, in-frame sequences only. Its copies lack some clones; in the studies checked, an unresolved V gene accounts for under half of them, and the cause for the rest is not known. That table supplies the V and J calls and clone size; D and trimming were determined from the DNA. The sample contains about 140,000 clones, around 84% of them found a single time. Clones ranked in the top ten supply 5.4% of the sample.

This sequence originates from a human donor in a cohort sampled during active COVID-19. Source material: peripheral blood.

CDR3 sequence: CASRKDRDYGYTF. Read as DNA, the sequence is TGTGCCAGCAGGAAAGACAGGGACTATGGCTACACCTTC. The chain uses TRBV2 and TRBJ1-2; the junction holds 7 bases that match TRBD1. Here V drops 6 bases and J drops 3 bases, and the junction holds 4 bases not matched to any gene. From the cysteine through the phenylalanine, the CDR3 covers 13 amino acids. The read is trimmed to its CDR3 DNA, 39 bases read in frame from base 1. Reading the germline V gene gives CDR1 SNHLY and CDR2 FYNNEI.